Below, one TCR beta chain is given with its context. The entry originates in a study of T cell changes during pregnancy in multiple sclerosis. The CDR3 spans 13 residues. With 0 bases removed from V and 6 bases from J, the gap between germline ends came to 9 bases. The germline CDR1 and CDR2 sequences are SGHVS and FQNEAQ. Here immunoSEQ multiplex PCR was the method, and the copy in TCRdb shows in-frame clones only, minus some. Of 40,000 or so clones in the sample, 90% were seen once. The clonotype comes from a female donor with multiple sclerosis, enrolled in a pregnancy study. The J gene is TRBJ2-7, the V gene TRBV7-8, with no clear D. The source was CD4+ T cells from peripheral blood mononuclear cells, collected in the third trimester of pregnancy. This chain's CDR3 is CASSLAAGGEQYF. The CDR3 DNA follows: TGTGCCAGCAGCTTAGCTGCAGGTGGCGAGCAGTACTTC. The complete variable domain, with remaining parts taken from reference TRBV7-8 and TRBJ2-7, reads GAGVSQSPRYKVAKRGQDVALRCDPISGHVSLFWYQQALGQGPEFLTYFQNEAQLDKSGLPSDRFFAERPEGSVSTLKIQRTQQEDSAVYLCASSLAAGGEQYFGPGTRLTVT.